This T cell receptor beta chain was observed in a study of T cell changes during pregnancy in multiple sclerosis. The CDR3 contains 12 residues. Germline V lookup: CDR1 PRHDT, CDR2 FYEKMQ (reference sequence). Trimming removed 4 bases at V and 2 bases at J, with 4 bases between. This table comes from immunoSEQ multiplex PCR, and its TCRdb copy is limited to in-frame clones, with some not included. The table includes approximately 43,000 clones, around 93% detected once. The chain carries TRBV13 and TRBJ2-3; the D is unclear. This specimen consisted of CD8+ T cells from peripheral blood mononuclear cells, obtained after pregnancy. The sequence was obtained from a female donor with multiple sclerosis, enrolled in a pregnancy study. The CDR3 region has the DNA TGTGCCAGCAGCTGGGCCACAGATACGCAGTATTTT. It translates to CASSWATDTQYF.